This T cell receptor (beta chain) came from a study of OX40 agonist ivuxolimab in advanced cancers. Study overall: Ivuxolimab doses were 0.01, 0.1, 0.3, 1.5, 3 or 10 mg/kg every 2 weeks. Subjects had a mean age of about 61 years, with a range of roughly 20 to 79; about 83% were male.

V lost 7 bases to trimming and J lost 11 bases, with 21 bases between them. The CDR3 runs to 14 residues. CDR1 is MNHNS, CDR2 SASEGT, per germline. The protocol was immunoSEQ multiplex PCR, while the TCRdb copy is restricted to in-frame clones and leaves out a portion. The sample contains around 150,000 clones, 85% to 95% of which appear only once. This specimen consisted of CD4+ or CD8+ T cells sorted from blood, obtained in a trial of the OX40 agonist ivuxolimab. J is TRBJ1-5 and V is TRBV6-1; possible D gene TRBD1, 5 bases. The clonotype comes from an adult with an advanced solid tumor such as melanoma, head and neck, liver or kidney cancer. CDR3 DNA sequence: TGTGCCAGCAACAGCCGGGACTGGGGCCGGGCCCAGCATTTT. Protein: CASNSRDWGRAQHF.